A single sample gave rise to the 18 T cell receptor beta chains below, sequenced in a study of OX40 agonist ivuxolimab in advanced cancers. Sequenced by immunoSEQ multiplex PCR; TCRdb stores in-frame clones only, minus some. The sample has 30,000 to 45,000 clones, roughly 90% seen once. Specimen: CD4+ or CD8+ T cells sorted from blood, collected in a trial of the OX40 agonist ivuxolimab. The receptors stem from an adult with an advanced solid tumor such as melanoma, head and neck, liver or kidney cancer.

The rearrangement joins TRBV6-5 to TRBJ2-7; TRBD1 aligns across 9 bases. V gave up 2 bases and J gave up 2 bases; unmatched junction bases: 1. There are 14 residues in the CDR3. Germline loops: CDR1 MNHEY, CDR2 SVGAGI. CDR3 nucleotides: TGTGCCAGCAGTTACCGGGACAGGGCCTACGAGCAGTACTTC. Amino acids: CASSYRDRAYEQYF.

The chain carries TRBV6-5 and TRBJ1-2, with TRBD1 identical over 10 bases. CDR1 MNHEY and CDR2 SVGAGI come from the germline V gene. The J segment lost 8 bases and the V segment lost 6 bases, leaving 6 bases of the junction unmatched. CDR3 length equals 13 residues. CDR3 amino acids: CASRRDRGDGYTF. CDR3 nucleotides: TGTGCCAGCAGGAGGGACAGGGGAGACGGCTACACCTTC.

The genes are TRBV6-5 and TRBJ2-3; D gene ambiguous. Trimming removed 3 bases at V and 6 bases at J, with 16 bases between. CDR1 is MNHEY, CDR2 SVGAGI, per germline. The CDR3 extends over 15 amino acids. The CDR3 DNA is TGTGCCAGCAGTTATGTGGGGTCTAGGTGGGATACGCAGTATTTT. This gives the protein CASSYVGSRWDTQYF.

The chain uses TRBV4-1 and TRBJ2-1, with 8 nucleotides matching TRBD2. Germline CDR1 is MGHRA and CDR2 is YSYEKL. After removal of 4 bases from V and 6 bases from J, the junction contained 8 bases not matched to a gene. This CDR3 comprises 15 residues. The CDR3 here is CASSLIGGGINEQFF. In DNA, the CDR3 is TGCGCCAGCAGCCTGATCGGGGGGGGGATCAATGAGCAGTTCTTC.

The chain employs TRBV5-1 and TRBJ1-3, with D possibly TRBD1 on 6 matching bases. This CDR3 has 16 residues. The germline CDR1 and CDR2 sequences are SGHRS and YFSETQ. V was cut by 4 bases and J by 4 bases, with 18 bases left in between. The CDR3 is CASSGPSGQRGNTIYF. The DNA of the CDR3 is TGCGCCAGCAGCGGACCGTCTGGACAGAGAGGAAACACCATATATTTT.

Here the CDR3 DNA reads TGCGCCAGCAGCACCGAACAGGGGACGAAGACCCAGTACTTC. As protein: CASSTEQGTKTQYF. The V call is TRBV5-1, the J call TRBJ2-5, with TRBD1 identical over 7 bases. V gave up 4 bases and J gave up 6 bases; unmatched junction bases: 9. The CDR3 runs 14 residues. Germline V gene sequence: CDR1 SGHRS, CDR2 YFSETQ.

V is TRBV5-1 and J is TRBJ2-7, with D perhaps matching TRBD1 (6 bases). The germline CDR1 and CDR2 sequences are SGHRS and YFSETQ. Trimming took 4 bases from V and 0 from J, leaving 11 bases between them. This CDR3 has 14 amino acids. The CDR3 DNA is TGCGCCAGCAGCATTGGACAGAACTCCTACGAGCAGTACTTC. Its protein product is CASSIGQNSYEQYF.

The V gene is TRBV5-1, the J gene TRBJ2-1; D is possibly TRBD1 or TRBD2 (5 bases each). V was cut by 4 bases and J by 8 bases, with 16 bases left in between. The germline V gene has CDR1 SGHRS and CDR2 YFSETQ. The CDR3 spans 14 residues. The CDR3 sequence: CASSRGTGRDEQFF. The CDR3 DNA sequence: TGCGCCAGCAGCCGTGGGACCGGGCGGGATGAGCAGTTCTTC. The full variable domain, with the rest looked up from reference TRBV5-1 and TRBJ2-1, is KAGVTQTPRYLIKTRGQQVTLSCSPISGHRSVSWYQQTPGQGLQFLFEYFSETQRNKGNFPGRFSGRQFSNSRSEMNVSTLELGDSALYLCASSRGTGRDEQFFGPGTRLTVL.

This chain links TRBV2 with TRBJ1-2; D is possibly TRBD1 (6 bases). Germline V gives CDR1 SNHLY, CDR2 FYNNEI. The ends were cut back, 7 bases at V and 6 bases at J, with 15 bases in the middle. The CDR3 is 13 residues long. As DNA, the CDR3 is TGTGCCAGCACGGCACAGGGCTTCAATGGCTACACCTTC. It specifies CASTAQGFNGYTF.

V and J are TRBV5-1 and TRBJ1-1, with 8 nucleotides matching TRBD1. In germline, CDR1 is SGHRS, CDR2 YFSETQ. The CDR3 totals 12 residues. V trimming: 6 bases; J trimming: 4 bases; junction bases outside the gene matches: 2. This CDR3 is CASNTGGTEAFF. As DNA, the CDR3 is TGCGCCAGCAACACAGGGGGCACTGAAGCTTTCTTT.

CDR3 nucleotides: TGTGCCAGCTCACCACCAGTCGGCAGGGGGTATGAGACCCAGTACTTC. This sequence encodes CASSPPVGRGYETQYF. The chain uses TRBV18 and TRBJ2-5, with TRBD1 matching 7 bases. Unmatched junction bases numbered 9, after V lost 0 bases and J lost 5 bases. There are 16 residues in the CDR3. Germline CDR1 is KGHSH and CDR2 is LQKENI.

This clone was observed once. The chain uses TRBV25-1 and TRBJ2-1; possibly TRBD2 for D (6 bases). Germline CDR1 is MGHDK and CDR2 is SYGVNS. This CDR3 is 13 amino acids long. V dropped 5 bases and J dropped 4 bases, with 9 bases sitting between them. The CDR3 is CASSPAGYNEQFF. The CDR3 nucleotides are TGTGCCAGCAGTCCCGCGGGGTACAATGAGCAGTTCTTC.

This chain joins TRBV28 and TRBJ2-5; 9 bases map to TRBD1. V lost 6 bases and J lost 5; bases outside the gene matches: 13. Germline assignment: CDR1 MDHEN and CDR2 SYDVKM. The CDR3 totals 16 residues. The chain's CDR3 is CASSLYRDRVRETQYF. CDR3 in DNA: TGTGCCAGCAGCCTCTACCGGGACAGGGTGCGGGAGACCCAGTACTTC.

V and J are TRBV7-2 and TRBJ2-5, with D possibly TRBD2 on 5 matching bases. Germline CDR1 and CDR2: SGHTA and FQGNSA. V was trimmed by 1 base and J by 4 bases, leaving 13 bases between them. CDR3 length: 15 amino acids. Here the CDR3 reads CASSLEKRRPETQYF. CDR3 in DNA: TGTGCCAGCAGCTTAGAGAAGCGGAGGCCAGAGACCCAGTACTTC. Using reference TRBV7-2 and TRBJ2-5 for the parts outside the CDR3, the full variable domain is GAGVSQSPSNKVTEKGKDVELRCDPISGHTALYWYRQSLGQGLEFLIYFQGNSAPDKSGLPSDRFSAERTGGSVSTLTIQRTQQEDSAVYLCASSLEKRRPETQYFGPGTRLLVL.

V usage is TRBV4-1 and J usage is TRBJ2-5; 11 bases agree with TRBD2. This CDR3 is 17 amino acids long. In germline, CDR1 is MGHRA, CDR2 YSYEKL. J gave up 0 bases and V 6 bases, and 9 bases lay outside the gene matches. CDR3 protein: CASRSDPGLADQETQYF. In DNA, the CDR3 is TGCGCCAGCAGGAGTGATCCGGGACTAGCGGACCAAGAGACCCAGTACTTC.

This clone was found once. The V call is TRBV28, the J call TRBJ2-3; 12 bases fit TRBD2. The germline gives CDR1 MDHEN, CDR2 SYDVKM. The trim removed 6 bases at V and 2 bases at J, leaving 12 bases unmatched. The CDR3 runs 18 residues. The CDR3 reads CASRPRLAGAEPTDTQYF. For the CDR3, the DNA is TGTGCCAGCAGACCCAGACTAGCGGGAGCGGAGCCCACAGATACGCAGTATTTT.

This clone was seen once. This chain uses TRBV18 with TRBJ2-7, with D possibly matching TRBD1 (5 bases). V was trimmed by 3 bases and J by 2 bases, leaving 8 bases between them. Germline values: CDR1 KGHSH, CDR2 LQKENI. The CDR3 consists of 13 residues. Here the CDR3 reads CASSPDRTYEQYF. In DNA form, the CDR3 reads TGTGCCAGCTCACCTGACAGAACCTACGAGCAGTACTTC. Complete variable domain (other parts from reference TRBV18 and TRBJ2-7): NAGVMQNPRHLVRRRGQEARLRCSPMKGHSHVYWYRQLPEEGLKFMVYLQKENIIDESGMPKERFSAEFPKEGPSILRIQQVVRGDSAAYFCASSPDRTYEQYFGPGTRLTVT.

The chain couples TRBV28 to TRBJ2-3, with TRBD2 matching 7 bases. Trimming at V came to 5 bases and at J to 5 bases, leaving 13 bases not matched to a gene. Germline CDR1 reads MDHEN; CDR2 reads SYDVKM. This CDR3 comprises 16 residues. CDR3 sequence reads: CASSAAAGENLDTQYF. Here the CDR3 DNA reads TGTGCCAGCAGTGCCGCGGCGGGAGAGAACCTAGATACGCAGTATTTT.